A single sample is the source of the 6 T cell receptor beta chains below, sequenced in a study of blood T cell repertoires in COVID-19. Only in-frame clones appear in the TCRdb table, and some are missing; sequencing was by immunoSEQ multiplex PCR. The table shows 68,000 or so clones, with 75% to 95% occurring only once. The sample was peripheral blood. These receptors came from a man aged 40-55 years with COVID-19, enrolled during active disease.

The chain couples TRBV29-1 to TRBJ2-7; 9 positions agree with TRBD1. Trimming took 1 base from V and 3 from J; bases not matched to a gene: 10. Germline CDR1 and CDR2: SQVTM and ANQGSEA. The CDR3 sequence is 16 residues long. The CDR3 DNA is TGCAGCGTTGAAGGTGGGCCGGGACAGGGTTACTACGAGCAGTACTTC. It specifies CSVEGGPGQGYYEQYF.

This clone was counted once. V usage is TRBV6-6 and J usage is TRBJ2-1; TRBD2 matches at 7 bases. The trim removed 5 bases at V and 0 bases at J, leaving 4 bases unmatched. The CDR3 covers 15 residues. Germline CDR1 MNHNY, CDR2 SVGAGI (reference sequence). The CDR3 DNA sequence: TGTGCCAGCAGTCAACCGGGAGGCTCCTACAATGAGCAGTTCTTC. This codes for CASSQPGGSYNEQFF.

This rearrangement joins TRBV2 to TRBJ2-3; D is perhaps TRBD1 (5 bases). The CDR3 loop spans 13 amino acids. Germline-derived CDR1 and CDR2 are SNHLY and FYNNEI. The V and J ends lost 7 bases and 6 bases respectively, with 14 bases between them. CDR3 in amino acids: CASMAQAGDTQYF. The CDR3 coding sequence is TGTGCCAGCATGGCACAGGCAGGGGATACGCAGTATTTT. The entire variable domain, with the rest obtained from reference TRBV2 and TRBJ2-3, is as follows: EPEVTQTPSHQVTQMGQEVILRCVPISNHLYFYWYRQILGQKVEFLVSFYNNEISEKSEIFDDQFSVERPDGSNFTLKIRSTKLEDSAMYFCASMAQAGDTQYFGPGTRLTVL.

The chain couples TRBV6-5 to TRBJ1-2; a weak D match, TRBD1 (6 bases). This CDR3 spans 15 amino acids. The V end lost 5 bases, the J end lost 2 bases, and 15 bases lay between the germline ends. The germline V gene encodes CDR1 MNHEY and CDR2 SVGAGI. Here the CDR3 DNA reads TGTGCCAGCAGTCCCACTCGGGACACCAACTATGGCTACACCTTC. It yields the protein CASSPTRDTNYGYTF.

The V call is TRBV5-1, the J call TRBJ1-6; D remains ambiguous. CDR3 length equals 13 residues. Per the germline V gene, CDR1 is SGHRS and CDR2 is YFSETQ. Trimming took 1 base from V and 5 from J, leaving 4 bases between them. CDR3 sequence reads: CASSLHDNSPLHF. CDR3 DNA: TGCGCCAGCAGCTTGCATGATAATTCACCCCTCCACTTT.

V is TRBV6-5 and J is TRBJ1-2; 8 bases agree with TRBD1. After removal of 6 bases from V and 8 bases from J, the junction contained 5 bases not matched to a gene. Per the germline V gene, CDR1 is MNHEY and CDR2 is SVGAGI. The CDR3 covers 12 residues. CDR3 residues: CASSKQGEGYTF. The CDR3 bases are TGTGCCAGCAGCAAACAGGGGGAGGGCTACACCTTC.